This is a list of T cell receptor beta chains from one sample in a study of cytomegalovirus exposure and HLA in healthy donors. Repertoires were generated with immunoSEQ multiplex PCR, while TCRdb's copy carries only in-frame clones and drops some. The sample has about 120,000 clones, around 73% seen once. Sequences were obtained from PBMCs. The receptor set was obtained from a female donor in good health and CMV-seronegative. Both conserved end residues are part of each CDR3. A D gene is named only where the DNA matches it firmly. Expanded clones get a size class; other rows say once, few or many, or leave the size out.

d_call	v_call	j_call	clone_size	cdr3_nt	cdr3_aa
TRBD1	TRBV7-2	TRBJ1-2	.	TGTGCCAGCAGCAACCTCCAGGGGGCCCATGGCTACACCTTC	CASSNLQGAHGYTF
TRBD1	TRBV9	TRBJ1-1	.	TGTGCCAGCAGCGGTAACAGGGGGCCAGCGATTGACACTGAAGCTTTCTTT	CASSGNRGPAIDTEAFF
TRBD2	TRBV28	TRBJ2-1	.	TGTGCCAGCCGGGGCGGGAGGCCCTCCTACAATGAGCAGTTCTTC	CASRGGRPSYNEQFF
TRBD1	TRBV6-4	TRBJ1-5	few	TGTGCCAGCAGTGAAAGGGACAGCCAATATCAGCCCCAGCATTTT	CASSERDSQYQPQHF
.	TRBV4-3	TRBJ2-2	.	TGCGCCAGCAGCCAAGTGGAGGGCGGGGAGCTGTTTTTT	CASSQVEGGELFF
.	TRBV5-4	TRBJ1-3	.	TGTGCCAGCAGCTTGACTGCAGGCTCCTTGGGAAACACCATATATTTT	CASSLTAGSLGNTIYF
.	TRBV19	TRBJ1-5	.	TGTGCCAGTAGTATATTAACTAGGGGAGGGGCCAAGAATCAGCCCCAGCATTTT	CASSILTRGGAKNQPQHF
TRBD1	TRBV6-5	TRBJ1-1	.	TGTGCCAGCCAAGACAGGGGGGTCTCAATAGAAGCTTTCTTT	CASQDRGVSIEAFF
.	TRBV5-6	TRBJ1-3	.	TGTGCCAGCGGCCAGGGATCTGGAAACACCATATATTTT	CASGQGSGNTIYF
TRBD1	TRBV14	TRBJ1-2	.	TGTGCCAGCAGCCAGTGGGGAGACCCGGGACAGGTGATCTATGGCTACACCTTC	CASSQWGDPGQVIYGYTF
TRBD1	TRBV10-3	TRBJ2-6	.	TGTGCCATCAGTGAGTCGGACAGGGGTTTTGGTACCAACGTCCTGACTTTC	CAISESDRGFGTNVLTF
.	TRBV19	TRBJ2-7	.	TGTGCCAGTAGTTCCCGGGTCCTCTACGAGCAGTACTTC	CASSSRVLYEQYF
TRBD2	TRBV7-2	TRBJ2-5	.	TGTGCCAGCAGCTTTGGGGGAGGGACAGAGACCCAGTACTTC	CASSFGGGTETQYF
TRBD2	TRBV4-3	TRBJ2-7	.	TGCGCCAGCAGCCCGGGACTAGCGGGATCCCCCTACGAGCAGTACTTC	CASSPGLAGSPYEQYF
TRBD2	TRBV27	TRBJ2-7	few	TGTGCCAGCAGTCCCTTAGCGGGAATCTTCGAGCAGTACTTC	CASSPLAGIFEQYF
.	TRBV11-3	TRBJ2-5	.	TGTGCCAGCAGCTTAGTTGGAGGAGAGACCCAGTACTTC	CASSLVGGETQYF
TRBD1	TRBV6-6	TRBJ2-7	.	TGTGCCAGCAGACTCGACAGGGCCTCCTACGAGCAGTACTTC	CASRLDRASYEQYF
TRBD1	TRBV5-4	TRBJ2-7	few	TGTGCCAGCAGCTCATTGGACAGGGGGCTAAGCGAGCAGTACTTC	CASSSLDRGLSEQYF
.	TRBV6-1	TRBJ1-5	.	TGTGCCAGCAGTGAAACAGAGAATCAGCCCCAGCATTTT	CASSETENQPQHF
TRBD2	TRBV4-1	TRBJ2-1	.	TGCGCCAGCAGCCACCCGGGACTAGTTTCTAATGAGCAGTTCTTC	CASSHPGLVSNEQFF
.	TRBV1	TRBJ2-7	once	TGCACCAGCAGCCAAGATGGCTCCCCGGGACTAGTTGGCGAGCAGTACTTC	CTSSQDGSPGLVGEQYF
.	TRBV18	TRBJ1-5	.	TGTGCCAGCTCACCAATGGCGGATAGCAATCAGCCCCAGCATTTT	CASSPMADSNQPQHF
TRBD1	TRBV5-1	TRBJ1-5	.	TGCGCCAGCAGCCCTACAACAGGGGCTAAGGAGCCCCAGCATTTT	CASSPTTGAKEPQHF
TRBD1	TRBV7-6	TRBJ2-7	.	TGTGCCAGCAGCTTGGACAGGGGACCCTACGAGCAGTACTTC	CASSLDRGPYEQYF
.	TRBV5-4	TRBJ2-7	.	TGTGCCAGCAGCTTGAAGTCAGGCTTTAGCTACGAGCAGTACTTC	CASSLKSGFSYEQYF
.	TRBV5-1	TRBJ1-1	.	TGCGCCAGCAGCTCCCGGAGTCAGGGAAAGTCTGAAGCTTTCTTT	CASSSRSQGKSEAFF
TRBD2	TRBV5-1	TRBJ2-7	.	TGCGCCAGCAGCCCTCGACTAGCGGGAGGCTCCTCCTACGAGCAGTACTTC	CASSPRLAGGSSYEQYF
.	TRBV11-3	TRBJ2-1	few	TGTGCCAGCAGCTTAGGGTTAGCGGATGAGCAGTTCTTC	CASSLGLADEQFF
.	TRBV5-4	TRBJ1-6	.	TGTGCCAGCAGCTTGGGAGCTTCACCCCTCCACTTT	CASSLGASPLHF
.	TRBV21-1	TRBJ2-7	.	TGTGCCAGCAGCAAAAGGAAACAGAACGTACCCTACGAGCAGTACTTC	CASSKRKQNVPYEQYF
TRBD1	TRBV4-1	TRBJ1-1	.	TGCGCCAGCAGCCCCTCCGGGACAGAGAACGCTGAAGCTTTCTTT	CASSPSGTENAEAFF